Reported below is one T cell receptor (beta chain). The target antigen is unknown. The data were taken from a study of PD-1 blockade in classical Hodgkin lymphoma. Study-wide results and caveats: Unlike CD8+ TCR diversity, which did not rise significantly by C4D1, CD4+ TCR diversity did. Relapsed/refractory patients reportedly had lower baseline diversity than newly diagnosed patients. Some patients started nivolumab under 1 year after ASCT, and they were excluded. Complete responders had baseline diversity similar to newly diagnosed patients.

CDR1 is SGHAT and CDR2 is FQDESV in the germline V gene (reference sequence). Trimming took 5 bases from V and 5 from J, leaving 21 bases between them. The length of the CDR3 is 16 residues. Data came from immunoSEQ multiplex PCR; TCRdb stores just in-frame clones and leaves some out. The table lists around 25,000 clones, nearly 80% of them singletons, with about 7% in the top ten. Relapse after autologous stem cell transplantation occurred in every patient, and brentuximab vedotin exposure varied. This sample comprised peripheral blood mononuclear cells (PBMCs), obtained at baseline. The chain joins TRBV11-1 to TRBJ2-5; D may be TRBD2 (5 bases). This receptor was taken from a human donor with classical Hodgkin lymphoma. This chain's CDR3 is CASSKELLEEEETQYF. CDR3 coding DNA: TGTGCCAGCAGCAAGGAACTCTTAGAGGAGGAGGAGACCCAGTACTTC.